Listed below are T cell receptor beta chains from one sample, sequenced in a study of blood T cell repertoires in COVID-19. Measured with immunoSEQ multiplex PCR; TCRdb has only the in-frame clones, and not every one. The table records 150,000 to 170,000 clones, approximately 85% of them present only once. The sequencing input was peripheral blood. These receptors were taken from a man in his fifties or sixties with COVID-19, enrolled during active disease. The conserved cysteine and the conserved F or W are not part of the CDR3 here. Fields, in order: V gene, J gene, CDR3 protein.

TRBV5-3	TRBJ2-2	ARSRDRGHGELF
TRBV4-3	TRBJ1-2	ASSQVGTDHYGYT
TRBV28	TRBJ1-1	ASSSPAGNTEAF
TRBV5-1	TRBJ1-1	ASSLYNPTNTEAF
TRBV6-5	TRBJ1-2	ASREGTGRSYGYT
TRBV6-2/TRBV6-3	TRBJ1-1	ASSSTGLNTEAF
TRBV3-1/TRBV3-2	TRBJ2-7	ASSQDRLAREGGQY
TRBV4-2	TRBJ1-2	ASSQDWQGAYGYT
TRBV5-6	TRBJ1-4	VSSLGGRGEKLF
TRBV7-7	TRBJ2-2	ASSSTSGSIPVGELF
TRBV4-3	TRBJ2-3	ASSQGASGDVRDTQY
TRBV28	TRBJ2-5	ASSPASAGGADQETQY
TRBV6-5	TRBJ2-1	ASSLTGAGPNEQF
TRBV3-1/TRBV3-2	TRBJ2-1	ASPGGTYNEQF
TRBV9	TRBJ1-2	ASSDPRTEANYGYT
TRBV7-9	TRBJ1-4	ASSFQVEKLF
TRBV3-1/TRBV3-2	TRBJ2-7	ASSSQGREQY
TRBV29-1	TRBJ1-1	STWTVLNTEAF
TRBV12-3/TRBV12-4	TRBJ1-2	ASSLGTGDGYT
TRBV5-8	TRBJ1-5	ASSLEFGTGDNQPQH
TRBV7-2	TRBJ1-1	ASSYVQKNTEAF
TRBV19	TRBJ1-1	ASSRDHMNTEAF
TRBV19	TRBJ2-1	ASSISRSSYNEQF
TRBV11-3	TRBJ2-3	ASSLGGARDTQY
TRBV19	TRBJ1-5	ASTPGQFNQPQH
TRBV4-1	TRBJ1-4	ASSQVRGEKLF
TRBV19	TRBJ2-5	ASTDRFQETQY
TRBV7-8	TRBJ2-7	ASSSGTSGSLRYEQY
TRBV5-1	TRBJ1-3	ASSLLSSGNTIY
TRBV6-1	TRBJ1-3	ASSEGRGGNTIY
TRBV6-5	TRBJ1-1	ASSRSVISEAF
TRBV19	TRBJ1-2	ASSLITGSGDYGYT
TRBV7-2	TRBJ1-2	ASSPTGDGYT
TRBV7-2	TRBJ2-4	ASSSWTGGPNIQY
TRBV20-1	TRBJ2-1	SGAGSNEQF
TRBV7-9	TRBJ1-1	ASSSSDRGYLNTEAF
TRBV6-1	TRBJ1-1	ASSTLTGGTEAF
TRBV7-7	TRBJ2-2	ASSSGLAGGATGELF